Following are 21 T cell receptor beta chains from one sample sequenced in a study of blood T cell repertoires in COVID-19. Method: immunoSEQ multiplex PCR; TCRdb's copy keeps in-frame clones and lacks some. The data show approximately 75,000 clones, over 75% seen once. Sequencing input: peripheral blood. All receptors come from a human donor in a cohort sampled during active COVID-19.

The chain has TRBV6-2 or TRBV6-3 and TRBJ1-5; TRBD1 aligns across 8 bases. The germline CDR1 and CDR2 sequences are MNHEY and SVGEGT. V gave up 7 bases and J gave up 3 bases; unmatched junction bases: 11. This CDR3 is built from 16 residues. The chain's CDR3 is CASTPAGTGYNQPQHF. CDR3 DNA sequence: TGTGCCAGCACCCCCGCCGGGACAGGCTACAATCAGCCCCAGCATTTT.

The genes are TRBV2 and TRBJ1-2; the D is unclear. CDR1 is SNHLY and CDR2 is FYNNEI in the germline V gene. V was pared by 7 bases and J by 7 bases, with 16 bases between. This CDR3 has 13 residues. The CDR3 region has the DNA TGTGCCAGCATCCAGCAGGCGGGCGTTGGCTACACCTTC. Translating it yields CASIQQAGVGYTF.

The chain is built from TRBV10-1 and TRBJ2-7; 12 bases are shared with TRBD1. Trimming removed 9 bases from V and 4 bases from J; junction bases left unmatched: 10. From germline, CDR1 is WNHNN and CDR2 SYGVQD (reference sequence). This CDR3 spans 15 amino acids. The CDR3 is CARTGGTGGRYEQYF. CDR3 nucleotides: TGCGCCAGGACTGGAGGGACAGGGGGCAGGTACGAGCAGTACTTC.

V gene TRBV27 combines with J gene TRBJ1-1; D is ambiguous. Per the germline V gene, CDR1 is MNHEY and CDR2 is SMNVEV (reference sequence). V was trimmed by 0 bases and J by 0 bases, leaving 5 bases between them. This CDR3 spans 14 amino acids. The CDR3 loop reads CASSLSQMNTEAFF. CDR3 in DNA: TGTGCCAGCAGTTTATCACAGATGAACACTGAAGCTTTCTTT.

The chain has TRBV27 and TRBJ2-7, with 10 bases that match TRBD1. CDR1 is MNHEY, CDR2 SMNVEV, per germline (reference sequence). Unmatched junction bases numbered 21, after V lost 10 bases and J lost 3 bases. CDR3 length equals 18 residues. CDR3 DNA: TGTGCCATCAATCCCGGGACAGGGGTAATTAATCGACACTACGAGCAGTACTTC. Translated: CAINPGTGVINRHYEQYF.

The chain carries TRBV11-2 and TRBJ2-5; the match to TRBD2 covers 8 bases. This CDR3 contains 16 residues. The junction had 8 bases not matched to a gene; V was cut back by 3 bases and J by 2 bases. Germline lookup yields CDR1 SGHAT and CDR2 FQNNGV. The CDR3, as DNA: TGTGCCAGCAGCTTGGTGGGGGCGGGGGGACAAGAGACCCAGTACTTC. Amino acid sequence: CASSLVGAGGQETQYF.

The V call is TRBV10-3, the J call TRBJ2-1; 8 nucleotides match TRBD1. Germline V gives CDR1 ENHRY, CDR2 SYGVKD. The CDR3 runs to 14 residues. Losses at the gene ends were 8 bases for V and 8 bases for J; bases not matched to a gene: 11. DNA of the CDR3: TGTGCCATCTCTGGACAGGGAGTGAGTGATGAGCAGTTCTTC. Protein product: CAISGQGVSDEQFF.

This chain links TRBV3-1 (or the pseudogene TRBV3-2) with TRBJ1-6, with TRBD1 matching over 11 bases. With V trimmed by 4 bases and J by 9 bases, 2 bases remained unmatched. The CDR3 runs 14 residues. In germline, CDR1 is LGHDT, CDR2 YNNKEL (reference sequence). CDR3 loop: CASSRGTGGSPLHF. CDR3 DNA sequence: TGTGCCAGCAGCCGGGGGACAGGGGGTTCACCCCTCCACTTT.

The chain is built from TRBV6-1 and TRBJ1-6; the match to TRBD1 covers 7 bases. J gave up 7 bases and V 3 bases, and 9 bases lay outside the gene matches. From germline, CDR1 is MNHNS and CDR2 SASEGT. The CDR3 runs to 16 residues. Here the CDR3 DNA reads TGTGCCAGCAGTGAGCGACAGGGCGGTAACAATTCACCCCTCCACTTT. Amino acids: CASSERQGGNNSPLHF.

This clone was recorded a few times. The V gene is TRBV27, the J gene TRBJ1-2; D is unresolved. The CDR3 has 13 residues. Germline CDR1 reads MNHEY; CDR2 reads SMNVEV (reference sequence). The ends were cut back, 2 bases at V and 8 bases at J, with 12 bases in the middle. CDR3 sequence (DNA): TGTGCCAGCAGTTTAGCCCCAACGCGCGGCTACACCTTC. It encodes CASSLAPTRGYTF.

CDR3 sequence reads: CASSFGRGGGANVLTF. As DNA, the CDR3 is TGTGCCAGCAGCTTCGGGAGGGGTGGTGGGGCCAACGTCCTGACTTTC. V is TRBV7-6 and J is TRBJ2-6, with 8 bases aligning to TRBD2. Germline V gene lookup returns CDR1 SGHVS and CDR2 FNYEAQ. The V and J ends lost 3 bases and 3 bases, in that order; junction bases with no gene match: 4. The CDR3 length is 16 residues.

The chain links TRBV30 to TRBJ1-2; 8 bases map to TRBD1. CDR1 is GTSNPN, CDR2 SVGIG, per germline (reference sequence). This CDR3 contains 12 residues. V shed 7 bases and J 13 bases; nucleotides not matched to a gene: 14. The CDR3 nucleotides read TGTGCCTTAATTCAGGGGGCGCGGGCTGCCACCTTC. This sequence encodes CALIQGARAATF.

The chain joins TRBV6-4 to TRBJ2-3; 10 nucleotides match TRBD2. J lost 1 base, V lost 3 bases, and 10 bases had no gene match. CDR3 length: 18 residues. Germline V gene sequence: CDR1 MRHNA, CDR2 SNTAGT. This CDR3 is CASSEGSGGAWGTDTQYF. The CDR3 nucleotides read TGTGCCAGCAGTGAAGGGAGCGGGGGGGCCTGGGGCACAGATACGCAGTATTTT.

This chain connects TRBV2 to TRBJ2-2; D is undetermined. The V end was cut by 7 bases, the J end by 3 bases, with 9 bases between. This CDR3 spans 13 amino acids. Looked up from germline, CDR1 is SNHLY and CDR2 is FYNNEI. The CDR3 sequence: CASTSSYTGELFF. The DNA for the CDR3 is TGTGCCAGCACCTCTTCTTACACCGGGGAGCTGTTTTTT.

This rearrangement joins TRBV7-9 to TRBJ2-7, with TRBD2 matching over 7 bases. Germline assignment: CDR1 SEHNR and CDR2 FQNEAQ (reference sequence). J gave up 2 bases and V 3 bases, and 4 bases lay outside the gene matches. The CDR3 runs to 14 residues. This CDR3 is CASSLGRDTYEQYF. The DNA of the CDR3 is TGTGCCAGCAGCTTGGGGAGGGATACCTACGAGCAGTACTTC.

CDR3 loop: CASSDPAGQAPAYEQYF. CDR3 nucleotides: TGTGCCAGCAGTGATCCCGCGGGACAGGCCCCTGCCTACGAGCAGTACTTC. The rearrangement uses TRBV6-1 and TRBJ2-7; 8 bases align to TRBD1. V dropped 3 bases and J dropped 2; count of bases not matched to a gene: 12. In germline, CDR1 is MNHNS, CDR2 SASEGT. The CDR3 is 17 residues long.

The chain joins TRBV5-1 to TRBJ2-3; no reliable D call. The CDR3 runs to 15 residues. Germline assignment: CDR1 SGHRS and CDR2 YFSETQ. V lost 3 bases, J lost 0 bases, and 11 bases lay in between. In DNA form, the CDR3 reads TGCGCCAGCAGCTCCTCGGTAGCCAGCACAGATACGCAGTATTTT. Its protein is CASSSSVASTDTQYF.

This CDR3 reads CASSPPRGPGATEAFF. For the CDR3, the DNA is TGTGCCAGCAGCCCCCCCAGGGGGCCAGGGGCCACTGAAGCTTTCTTT. This chain uses TRBV5-6 with TRBJ1-1; TRBD1 agrees at 8 bases. V lost 4 bases, J lost 4 bases, and 12 bases stayed unmatched. CDR3 length: 16 residues. The germline V gene has CDR1 SGHDT and CDR2 YYEEEE.

CDR3 sequence reads: CASSPSGEAVQFF. CDR3 nucleotide sequence: TGTGCCAGCAGTCCAAGCGGGGAGGCGGTGCAGTTCTTC. The rearrangement uses TRBV6-5 and TRBJ2-1; 7 positions match TRBD2. The CDR3 contains 13 residues. Germline CDR1 and CDR2: MNHEY and SVGAGI. V was clipped by 5 bases and J by 12 bases; unmatched bases: 10.

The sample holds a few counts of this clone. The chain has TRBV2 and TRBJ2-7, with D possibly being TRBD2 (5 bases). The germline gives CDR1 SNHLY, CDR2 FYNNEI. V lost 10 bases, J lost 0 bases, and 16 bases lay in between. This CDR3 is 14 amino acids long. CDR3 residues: CATFRGSDSYEQYF. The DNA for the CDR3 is TGTGCCACTTTTCGAGGGAGCGACTCCTACGAGCAGTACTTC.

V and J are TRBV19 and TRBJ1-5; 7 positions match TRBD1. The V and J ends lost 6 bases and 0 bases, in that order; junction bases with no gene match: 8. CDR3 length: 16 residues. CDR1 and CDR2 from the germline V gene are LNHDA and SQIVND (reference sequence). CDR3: CASSWWGTDSNQPQHF. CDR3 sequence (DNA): TGTGCCAGTAGCTGGTGGGGGACAGATAGCAATCAGCCCCAGCATTTT. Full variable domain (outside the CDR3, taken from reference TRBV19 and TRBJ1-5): DGGITQSPKYLFRKEGQNVTLSCEQNLNHDAMYWYRQDPGQGLRLIYYSQIVNDFQKGDIAEGYSVSREKKESFPLTVTSAQKNPTAFYLCASSWWGTDSNQPQHFGDGTRLSIL.